Each of the 2 T cell receptor beta chains below was sequenced from the same sample in a study of CD8+ T cells in alopecia areata. Reverse transcribed after extraction, RNA yielded cDNA as the sequencing template. The assay was immunoSEQ multiplex PCR, and TCRdb's table has in-frame clones only and misses some. The sample has some 100,000 clones; roughly two fifths are singletons. The source material was CD4+ T cells sorted from blood. All receptors come from a human donor with alopecia areata.

This clone was counted between two and nine times. The chain uses TRBV6-5 and TRBJ1-6; D is perhaps TRBD1 (6 bases). The CDR3 loop spans 13 amino acids. V gave up 10 bases and J gave up 8 bases, with 15 bases separating them. Germline V gives CDR1 MNHEY, CDR2 SVGAGI. For the CDR3, the DNA is TGTGCCATACGAGGGGGGCCAGATTCACCCCTCCACTTT. Protein sequence: CAIRGGPDSPLHF.

This clone was recorded a few times. J is TRBJ2-6 and V is TRBV6-5, with 8 bases lining up with TRBD1. Germline CDR1 MNHEY, CDR2 SVGAGI. This CDR3 region has 15 residues. V dropped 6 bases and J dropped 2; count of bases not matched to a gene: 3. In DNA, the CDR3 is TGTGCCAGCAGCTTGGACAGGGCTGGGGCCAACGTCCTGACTTTC. This gives the protein CASSLDRAGANVLTF.